The present T cell receptor (beta chain) was sequenced within a study of regulatory T cells in long-lasting Graves disease. General observations from the study: Persistent Graves' cases showed lower TCR diversity than newly diagnosed cases. Persistent patients shared thousands of public clonotypes among themselves. Newly diagnosed patients shared fewer, at about a thousand.

Documented time point: persistent/refractory GD, antithyroid drugs over 5 years with positive TRAb. PBMCs provided the RNA from which the TCR library was made. Arm-PCR of CDR3 regions and iRepertoire HTBI primers were the basis on which TCR beta libraries were built. TCRdb re-called the multiplex PCR reads with MiXCR, one entry per CDR3 protein. This sample has roughly 470,000 distinct CDR3 sequences, with more than 20% found just once. This clonotype has a count of ten or more. What it recognizes is unknown. This TCR derives from a female donor with Graves disease. The sample in question was peripheral blood mononuclear cells (PBMCs), obtained when the disease was refractory, from a patient treated with antithyroid drugs.

The CDR3 region is CAGPRDRGRNTEAFF. CDR3 DNA: TGTGCCGGCCCCCGGGACAGGGGCAGGAACACTGAAGCTTTCTTT. The chain joins TRBV2 to TRBJ1-1; 10 nucleotides line up with TRBD1. Germline V gives CDR1 SNHLY, CDR2 FYNNEI. Trimming at V came to 11 bases and at J to 1 base, leaving 10 bases not matched to a gene. This CDR3 has 15 amino acids.